A selection of T cell receptor beta chains follows, all from one sample in a study of CD8+ T cells in alopecia areata. This table comes from immunoSEQ multiplex PCR, and its TCRdb copy is limited to in-frame clones, with some not included. The table lists approximately 57,000 clones, about 96% of them singletons. Sample: CD8+ T cells sorted from blood, taken at week 0. These TCRs come from a human donor with alopecia areata. Both conserved end residues are part of each CDR3. Fields, in order: clone size, J gene, V gene, D gene, CDR3 DNA, CDR3 protein. D genes are given only for firm matches. Rows give clone size only sometimes, using once, few, many, or a class for an expanded clone.

>NA|TRBJ2-1|TRBV4-1|NA
TGCGCCAGCAGCCAAGAGTCCCGGACACCAGAGCAGTTCTTC
CASSQESRTPEQFF
>NA|TRBJ1-6|TRBV27|TRBD1
TGTGCCAGCAGTTTATCGGGGGGTAGGGACAGCGCTTATAATTCACCCCTCCACTTT
CASSLSGGRDSAYNSPLHF
>NA|TRBJ2-5|TRBV4-1|TRBD2
TGCGCCAGCAGCCAGGGGACTAGCGGGGGGACAGAGACCCAGTACTTC
CASSQGTSGGTETQYF
>NA|TRBJ2-7|TRBV2|NA
TGTGCCAGCAGTGGCATTCCCGGAGAGGACTTC
CASSGIPGEDF
>NA|TRBJ2-4|TRBV5-1|TRBD1
TGCGCCAGCAGCTCACCAAAAACAGGGGGGCTCGATTCCTTTATCAAAAACATTCAGTACTTC
CASSSPKTGGLDSFIKNIQYF
>NA|TRBJ2-2|TRBV7-8|TRBD2
TGTGCCAGCACCTGGGGACTAGCGGTCACCGGGGAGCTGTTTTTT
CASTWGLAVTGELFF
>NA|TRBJ1-2|TRBV29-1|NA
TGCAGCGTCGATGAAGCCGGGACTTCAGGCTACACCTTC
CSVDEAGTSGYTF
>few|TRBJ1-5|TRBV30|TRBD1
TGTGCCTGGAGTGGCGGGACAGGGTGGCAGCCCCAGCATTTT
CAWSGGTGWQPQHF
>NA|TRBJ2-7|TRBV23-1|NA
TGCGCCAGCAGTCCGCCGGCAGGTAGCTCCTACGAGCAGTACTTC
CASSPPAGSSYEQYF
>NA|TRBJ2-7|TRBV7-2|TRBD2
TGTGCCAGCAGCCCCCTGACTAGCGGGGGCCTCTACGAGCAGTACTTC
CASSPLTSGGLYEQYF
>NA|TRBJ2-7|TRBV4-3|TRBD2
TGCGCCAGCAGCCATGATAGCGGGGCGAGCTCCTACGAGCAGTACTTC
CASSHDSGASSYEQYF
>NA|TRBJ2-1|TRBV5-4|TRBD1
TGTGCCAGCAGCTCGACAGGGGACAATGAGCAGTTCTTC
CASSSTGDNEQFF
>NA|TRBJ2-1|TRBV6-5|TRBD2
TGTGCCAGCAGCACTAGCGGGGGGGCGTATAATGAGCAGTTCTTC
CASSTSGGAYNEQFF
>NA|TRBJ2-3|TRBV5-4|NA
TGTGCCAGCAGCTCTAGACAGAGTGTCACAGATACGCAGTATTTT
CASSSRQSVTDTQYF
>NA|TRBJ2-7|TRBV7-9|NA
TGTGCCAGCGGGACCGGGGAGTCCTACGAGCAGTACTTC
CASGTGESYEQYF
>NA|TRBJ2-1|TRBV6-5|NA
TGTGCCAGCAGTGTTAAGGGAAGTTCGTACAATGAGCAGTTCTTC
CASSVKGSSYNEQFF
>NA|TRBJ2-1|TRBV5-6|NA
TGTGCCAGCAGCTTGGGGTATAGTTACAATGAGCAGTTCTTC
CASSLGYSYNEQFF
>NA|TRBJ2-1|TRBV30|NA
TGTGCCTGGATGAAACGGGGGTTAACCTACAATGAGCAGTTCTTC
CAWMKRGLTYNEQFF
>NA|TRBJ1-1|TRBV7-9|NA
TGTGCCAGCAGCTTAGAGGCCACTGAAGCTTTCTTT
CASSLEATEAFF
>NA|TRBJ2-5|TRBV9|NA
TGTGCCAGCAGCGTAGGTGGGGAGAGAATTCGGGAGACCCAGTACTTC
CASSVGGERIRETQYF
>NA|TRBJ2-5|TRBV27|NA
TGTGCCAGCAGCCCAGGGGAGGGTCCGGGGACCCAGTACTTC
CASSPGEGPGTQYF
>NA|TRBJ1-2|TRBV27|NA
TGTGCCAGCAGTCTCCGTCCGGACGGGGTGTATGGCTACACCTTC
CASSLRPDGVYGYTF
>NA|TRBJ2-7|TRBV29-1|NA
TGCAGCGTCATTTTAGTGCCGATGAGCTCCTACGAGCAGTACTTC
CSVILVPMSSYEQYF
>NA|TRBJ2-7|TRBV4-3|NA
TGCGCCAGCAGGCAGTCCTACGAGCAGTACTTC
CASRQSYEQYF
>NA|TRBJ2-1|TRBV4-1|NA
TGCGCCAGCAGCCAAGATCGAGTTCGGACCCCACCGAATGAGCAGTTCTTC
CASSQDRVRTPPNEQFF
>NA|TRBJ1-1|TRBV6-6|NA
TGTGCCAGCAGCCACGGGGGCGTCCCTGAAGCTTTCTTT
CASSHGGVPEAFF
>NA|TRBJ2-3|TRBV29-1|TRBD2
TGCAGCGTTGAAGATCGTATAATTGATAGCGGGGGGGCATCAGATACGCAGTATTTT
CSVEDRIIDSGGASDTQYF
>NA|TRBJ2-5|TRBV15|NA
TGTGCCACCAGCAGAGGACCAGGTCAACAAGAGACCCAGTACTTC
CATSRGPGQQETQYF
>NA|TRBJ1-1|TRBV10-3|NA
TGTGCCATCAGTGAGCCTCTGGGGGAAGCTTTCTTT
CAISEPLGEAFF
>once|TRBJ1-3|TRBV29-1|NA
TGCAGCGTTGAAGAGTACAGGGCTACGGGAGGAAACACCATATATTTT
CSVEEYRATGGNTIYF
>NA|TRBJ2-7|TRBV4-1|NA
TGCGCCAGCAGCCAAGCACAGGACAAGTACGAGCAGTACTTC
CASSQAQDKYEQYF
>NA|TRBJ2-7|TRBV4-1|TRBD2
TGCGCCAGCAGCCACGGGACTAGCGGGGACCGGGAAAGGGGAGAGCAGTACTTC
CASSHGTSGDRERGEQYF
>NA|TRBJ2-4|TRBV5-4|NA
TGTGCCAGCAGCTTAAGTCGGGGGGCCGGAAACATTCAGTACTTC
CASSLSRGAGNIQYF
>NA|TRBJ2-3|TRBV27|NA
TGTGCCAGCAGTTCGGGGGAGTACTTTCCAGATACGCAGTATTTT
CASSSGEYFPDTQYF
>NA|TRBJ1-1|TRBV7-6|NA
TGTGCCAGCAGCCCAAGACCGGGACATTCGAACACTGAAGCTTTCTTT
CASSPRPGHSNTEAFF
>NA|TRBJ2-7|TRBV7-8|TRBD1
TGTGCCAGCAGCTGGAAAGGGGGCGCGGAAGATCCCTACGAGCAGTACTTC
CASSWKGGAEDPYEQYF
>NA|TRBJ1-1|TRBV29-1|TRBD1
TGCAGCGTTACGAACAGGGGTGACACTGAAGCTTTCTTT
CSVTNRGDTEAFF